This entry features one T cell receptor (beta chain) sequence. What it binds is unknown. The data belong to a study of identical twins' blood T cells. Study findings and constraints: Shared CDR3 clonotype counts between two donors mainly tracked the product of their cloneset sizes, twins included. Environmental influences on twin similarity could not be excluded. Top TCRbeta clonotypes were shared more with twin than unrelated donors.

The V end was cut by 8 bases, the J end by 4 bases, with 8 bases between. Germline V gene sequence: CDR1 KGHSH, CDR2 LQKENI. The CDR3 covers 11 residues. A previously described protocol, modified, built RNA-based TCR cDNA libraries. TCRdb fed the 5' RACE reads into MiXCR, producing one record per CDR3 protein. The sample records a few hundred thousand distinct CDR3 sequences, over 25% being singletons. Sequencing was performed on PBMCs. The receptor comes from a woman aged 18-49 years in good health. The chain uses TRBV18 and TRBJ1-2; no clear D gene. The CDR3 bases are TGTGCCAGCAGTCCGAGCTATGGCTACACCTTC. It codes for CASSPSYGYTF.